This T cell receptor (beta chain) was observed in a study of early T cells in non-severe SARS-CoV-2 infection. TCRdb processed the 5' RACE reads anew with MiXCR; each CDR3 protein has one entry. Here the sample spans 95,000 to 110,000 distinct CDR3 sequences, around 10% being singletons. This clonotype appeared many times. This TCR came from an adult who was a healthcare worker with PCR-confirmed SARS-CoV-2 infection or an uninfected control (not recorded which). Sequenced sample: whole blood.

CDR3 region: CASSLGLAGEQYF. In nucleotides, the CDR3 is TGTGCCAGCAGTTTAGGCCTAGCGGGAGAGCAGTACTTC. This chain links TRBV12-3 or TRBV12-4 with TRBJ2-7; 9 nucleotides match TRBD2. CDR3 size: 13 residues. V was clipped by 1 base and J by 7 bases; unmatched bases: 2.